This T cell receptor beta chain is drawn from a study of CD8+CD57+ T cells in acquired aplastic anemia. General study points: The study identified twenty-nine CD8+ CDR3 sequences shared by patients and controls.

Trimming stripped 1 base from V and 4 bases from J, with 7 bases between. Germline V lookup: CDR1 GTSNPN, CDR2 SVGIG (reference sequence). CDR3 length: 13 residues. Profiling that covered TCR beta VDJ and CDR3 relied on genomic DNA as its template. TCRdb redid the calling of the reads with MiXCR, one entry per CDR3 protein. The table includes approximately 220,000 distinct CDR3 sequences, approximately 50% detected once. An expansion of CD8+CD57+ cells by flow cytometry had been shown in patients chosen for sequencing. This clonotype was counted only a few times. Its cognate antigen is unknown. The receptor's source is a human donor with aplastic anemia. This chain uses TRBV30 with TRBJ2-2; D is possibly TRBD1 or TRBD2 (5 bases each). The sample taken for sequencing was sorted CD4+, CD8+, or CD8+CD57+ T cells (not recorded which) from PBMCs. The CDR3 is CAWSDGTTGELFF. DNA of the CDR3: TGTGCCTGGAGTGACGGGACCACCGGGGAGCTGTTTTTT.